The 17 T cell receptor beta chains below come from one sample, sequenced in a study of blood T cell repertoires in COVID-19. Clones were sequenced by immunoSEQ multiplex PCR, and TCRdb holds only the in-frame ones, with some missing. The table has about 230,000 clones, more than 80% seen once; the top ten hold roughly 2.6%. Sequencing used peripheral blood. The receptors here all came from a young man with COVID-19, enrolled during active disease.

The V gene is TRBV5-1, the J gene TRBJ2-1; 10 bases align to TRBD2. The ends lost 0 bases at V and 6 bases at J; junction bases unmatched: 9. Per germline, CDR1 SGHRS and CDR2 YFSETQ. The CDR3 runs 17 residues. The CDR3 nucleotides are TGCGCCAGCAGCTTGGGAGCTGCTAGCGGGAGTGGCAATGAGCAGTTCTTC. As protein: CASSLGAASGSGNEQFF.

This sequence joins TRBV29-1 and TRBJ2-4; 8 bases map to TRBD2. Germline loops: CDR1 SQVTM, CDR2 ANQGSEA. V lost 2 bases, J lost 6 bases, and 6 bases stayed unmatched. The CDR3 extends over 14 amino acids. CDR3 DNA: TGCAGCGTTGAACGGGAGGGCCCTCGAAACATTCAGTACTTC. Its protein is CSVEREGPRNIQYF. The entire variable domain, with the rest obtained from reference TRBV29-1 and TRBJ2-4, is as follows: SAVISQKPSRDICQRGTSLTIQCQVDSQVTMMFWYRQQPGQSLTLIATANQGSEATYESGFVIDKFPISRPNLTFSTLTVSNMSPEDSSIYLCSVEREGPRNIQYFGAGTRLSVL.

The count of this clone is one. This rearrangement joins TRBV4-3 to TRBJ2-1; 12 bases are a match to TRBD2. The CDR3 is 18 amino acids. V dropped 3 bases and J dropped 4; count of bases not matched to a gene: 10. Germline V gene data show CDR1 as LGHNA and CDR2 as YSLEER. Written as DNA, the CDR3 is TGCGCCAGCAGCCAGGAAACTCTTGGACTAGCGGGGTACAATGAGCAGTTCTTC. This sequence encodes CASSQETLGLAGYNEQFF.

This clone was counted many times. The rearrangement links TRBV5-1 to TRBJ2-2; 10 nucleotides line up with TRBD1. V was clipped by 0 bases and J by 4 bases; unmatched bases: 9. This CDR3 is built from 18 residues. Germline CDR1 reads SGHRS; CDR2 reads YFSETQ. CDR3 sequence: CASSLALGTGEVTGELFF. The DNA of the CDR3 is TGCGCCAGCAGCTTGGCCCTAGGGACAGGGGAAGTCACCGGGGAGCTGTTTTTT.

The chain uses TRBV7-7 and TRBJ2-7, with TRBD1 matching over 9 bases. Trimming took 5 bases from V and 2 from J; bases not matched to a gene: 7. This CDR3 contains 15 residues. The V gene's germline CDR1 is SSHAT and CDR2 FNYEAQ (reference sequence). The CDR3 protein is CASSPAGQGAYEQYF. CDR3 coding DNA: TGTGCCAGCAGCCCAGCGGGACAGGGTGCCTACGAGCAGTACTTC.

The rearrangement links TRBV19 to TRBJ1-5; TRBD1 matches at 7 bases. After removal of 5 bases from V and 0 bases from J, the junction contained 7 bases not matched to a gene. CDR3 length: 16 amino acids. Germline lookup yields CDR1 LNHDA and CDR2 SQIVND (reference sequence). CDR3 protein: CASSAQTGFSNQPQHF. Written as DNA, the CDR3 is TGTGCCAGTAGTGCCCAGACAGGGTTTAGCAATCAGCCCCAGCATTTT.

V is TRBV7-2 and J is TRBJ2-7, with no clear D. Trimming cost V 0 bases and J 2 bases, with 11 bases left between them. The CDR3 is 15 residues long. Germline V gives CDR1 SGHTA, CDR2 FQGNSA. This chain's CDR3 is CASSLALWQTYEQYF. In nucleotides, the CDR3 is TGTGCCAGCAGCTTAGCGTTGTGGCAGACCTACGAGCAGTACTTC. The variable domain in full, with the rest retrieved from reference TRBV7-2 and TRBJ2-7, is GAGVSQSPSNKVTEKGKDVELRCDPISGHTALYWYRQSLGQGLEFLIYFQGNSAPDKSGLPSDRFSAERTGGSVSTLTIQRTQQEDSAVYLCASSLALWQTYEQYFGPGTRLTVT.

The gene calls are TRBV18 and TRBJ1-4; 9 bases align to TRBD1. Germline values: CDR1 KGHSH, CDR2 LQKENI. CDR3 length: 16 residues. The trim removed 2 bases at V and 8 bases at J, leaving 9 bases unmatched. The chain's CDR3 is CASSPNERQGGEKLFF. CDR3 bases: TGTGCCAGCTCACCAAACGAAAGACAGGGGGGGGAAAAACTGTTTTTT.

This clone was picked up a small number of times. The V and J genes are TRBV7-9 and TRBJ2-1; a possible D gene is TRBD1 (7 bases). Germline V gene lookup returns CDR1 SEHNR and CDR2 FQNEAQ (reference sequence). The V end was cut by 7 bases, the J end by 8 bases, with 24 bases between. The CDR3 extends over 16 amino acids. The CDR3 spells CASTLVAGGGDDEQFF. As DNA, the CDR3 is TGTGCCAGCACCCTAGTGGCAGGGGGAGGCGACGATGAGCAGTTCTTC.

The CDR3 DNA reads as TGTGCCAGCAGTTACGGGGCGAGGAGCTCCTACAATGAGCAGTTCTTC. This encodes CASSYGARSSYNEQFF. The V gene is TRBV6-5, the J gene TRBJ2-1; perhaps TRBD1 as D (5 bases). This CDR3 is 16 amino acids long. V was clipped by 2 bases and J by 0 bases, with 11 bases between them. The germline V gene has CDR1 MNHEY and CDR2 SVGAGI.

The rearrangement joins TRBV10-3 to TRBJ2-6, with D uncertain. The CDR3 runs to 17 residues. The V end was cut by 0 bases, the J end by 4 bases, with 13 bases between. Germline V lookup: CDR1 ENHRY, CDR2 SYGVKD. The CDR3 spells CAISESTQTSGANVLTF. In nucleotides, the CDR3 is TGTGCCATCAGTGAGTCCACTCAAACGTCCGGGGCCAACGTCCTGACTTTC.

The CDR3 DNA reads as TGTGCCAGCAGTAGGGACAGGCCCCACGAGCAGTACTTC. Its protein product is CASSRDRPHEQYF. The chain uses TRBV6-2 or TRBV6-3 and TRBJ2-7; 8 bases agree with TRBD1. The CDR3 spans 13 residues. The V and J ends lost 5 bases and 5 bases, in that order; junction bases with no gene match: 5. Looked up from germline, CDR1 is MNHEY and CDR2 is SVGEGT.

V and J are TRBV28 and TRBJ2-3; TRBD2 might be the D (6 bases). Trimming removed 6 bases at V and 0 bases at J, with 13 bases between. This CDR3 is built from 15 residues. In germline, CDR1 is MDHEN, CDR2 SYDVKM. The CDR3 loop reads CASRGGGLSTDTQYF. The CDR3 region has the DNA TGTGCCAGCAGGGGGGGTGGACTTAGCACAGATACGCAGTATTTT.

The chain has TRBV3-1 (or the pseudogene TRBV3-2) and TRBJ1-1; TRBD1 matches at 8 bases. The CDR3 totals 17 residues. Germline CDR1 is LGHDT and CDR2 is YNNKEL (reference sequence). J lost 1 base, V lost 0 bases, and 7 bases had no gene match. The CDR3 region is CASSQDLGTGPNTEAFF. The CDR3, as DNA: TGTGCCAGCAGCCAAGATCTGGGGACAGGCCCGAACACTGAAGCTTTCTTT.

The gene calls are TRBV19 and TRBJ1-6; D perhaps matches TRBD1 (5 bases). The CDR3 covers 13 residues. Trimming cost V 5 bases and J 10 bases, with 12 bases left between them. Germline CDR1 LNHDA, CDR2 SQIVND (reference sequence). The CDR3 bases are TGTGCCAGTAGTGAGCAGGGATCATCACCCCTCCACTTT. This translates into CASSEQGSSPLHF.

This chain uses TRBV5-4 with TRBJ1-2; maybe TRBD1 (5 bases). This CDR3 is 13 amino acids long. Germline V gene data show CDR1 as SGHNT and CDR2 as YYREEE (reference sequence). Trimming left V 4 bases short and J 4 bases short, with 11 bases between. CDR3 protein: CASSPAGTYGYTF. DNA for the CDR3: TGTGCCAGCAGCCCTGCGGGGACCTATGGCTACACCTTC.

DNA for the CDR3: TGTGCCAGCAGCCAGGGCCGGGGGGACATGCAGTTCTTC. Its protein is CASSQGRGDMQFF. The chain joins TRBV3-1 (or the pseudogene TRBV3-2) to TRBJ2-1, with a tentative D call TRBD2 (7 bases). CDR1 and CDR2 (germline): LGHDT, YNNKEL (reference sequence). The CDR3 contains 13 residues. V dropped 3 bases and J dropped 12 bases, with 15 bases sitting between them.